These 18 T cell receptor beta chains came from one sample sequenced in a study of T cell repertoires in cytomegalovirus infection. Each CDR3 protein gets one entry after TCRdb re-called the reads with MiXCR. The profile shows some 560,000 distinct CDR3 sequences, around 40% of them singletons. For these receptors, no antigen is known. The specimen comprised cultured PBMCs, sampled from culture after CMV antigen stimulation. Receptors originate from a human donor in good health (CMV status not recorded). Some clones in this sample may be carry-over from other donors' samples.

There are a few counts of this clonotype. The V call is TRBV29-1, the J call TRBJ2-1; possible D gene TRBD2, 6 bases. V gave up 0 bases and J gave up 3 bases, with 12 bases separating them. CDR3 length equals 15 residues. Germline CDR1 is SQVTM and CDR2 is ANQGSEA. The CDR3 DNA follows: TGCAGCGTTGAAGATGGGGTGGGGGGCTACAATGAGCAGTTCTTC. Amino acid sequence: CSVEDGVGGYNEQFF.

This clonotype was observed a handful of times. The V call is TRBV7-2, the J call TRBJ2-3; maybe TRBD2 (6 bases). Trimming stripped 1 base from V and 8 bases from J, with 10 bases between. The V gene's germline CDR1 is SGHTA and CDR2 FQGNSA. The CDR3 loop spans 13 amino acids. The CDR3 region has the DNA TGTGCCAGCAGCTTAGACGGGGGAGGTACGCAGTATTTT. This gives the protein CASSLDGGGTQYF.

This clonotype showed up many times. The chain has TRBV7-2 and TRBJ2-3; 11 bases agree with TRBD2. V trimming: 0 bases; J trimming: 7 bases; junction bases outside the gene matches: 6. The length of the CDR3 is 16 residues. Germline V lookup: CDR1 SGHTA, CDR2 FQGNSA. The CDR3 bases are TGTGCCAGCAGCTTAGCCCCTAGCGGGGGGATAAATACGCAGTATTTT. Encoded protein: CASSLAPSGGINTQYF.

The rearrangement joins TRBV6-1 to TRBJ1-5; D is unclear. V shed 10 bases and J shed 7 bases, with 17 bases lying between them. CDR3 length: 13 residues. From germline, CDR1 is MNHNS and CDR2 SASEGT. CDR3 sequence: CATTEPERQPQHF. CDR3 in DNA: TGTGCCACAACGGAGCCAGAACGACAGCCCCAGCATTTT.

This clonotype was recorded a few times. The V gene is TRBV19, the J gene TRBJ2-7; TRBD2 might be the D (6 bases). CDR1 and CDR2 from the germline V gene are LNHDA and SQIVND (reference sequence). The CDR3 runs to 13 residues. V lost 5 bases, J lost 7 bases, and 15 bases lay in between. The CDR3 region is CASSSTGVREQYF. For the CDR3, the DNA is TGTGCCAGTAGTTCGACGGGAGTGAGGGAGCAGTACTTC.

V gene TRBV6-1 combines with J gene TRBJ2-7; no reliable D call. CDR1 and CDR2 (germline): MNHNS, SASEGT. Trimming left V 7 bases short and J 3 bases short, with 22 bases between. The CDR3 contains 16 residues. The CDR3 spells CASNRTPHGVNYEQYF. CDR3 bases: TGTGCCAGCAACCGAACACCGCATGGGGTAAACTACGAGCAGTACTTC.

V and J are TRBV6-5 and TRBJ1-3; 7 positions agree with TRBD1. This CDR3 has 15 residues. Germline V gene sequence: CDR1 MNHEY, CDR2 SVGAGI. Germline trimming cut 6 bases from V and 2 bases from J; bases unmatched to any gene: 7. This CDR3 reads CASRPTGVPGNTIYF. CDR3 sequence (DNA): TGTGCCAGCAGACCCACAGGGGTGCCTGGAAACACCATATATTTT.

The chain uses TRBV7-2 and TRBJ1-2, with D hard to call. V was pared by 4 bases and J by 4 bases, with 19 bases between. The CDR3 sequence is 16 residues long. Germline V gene sequence: CDR1 SGHTA, CDR2 FQGNSA. This CDR3 is CASSSGSPSSGYGYTF. DNA for the CDR3: TGTGCCAGCAGCTCGGGGTCCCCGTCGAGTGGCTATGGCTACACCTTC.

This clonotype has just a few counts. The chain uses TRBV20-1 and TRBJ1-4, with D uncertain. Germline values: CDR1 DFQATT, CDR2 SNEGSKA (reference sequence). This CDR3 is 14 amino acids long. V gave up 2 bases and J gave up 8 bases, with 15 bases separating them. DNA of the CDR3: TGCAGTGCTAGATTAGAGGGCGCGGGGGAAAAACTGTTTTTT. Protein product: CSARLEGAGEKLFF.

The genes are TRBV7-6 and TRBJ2-1; D possibly corresponds to TRBD2 (6 bases). The CDR3 contains 17 residues. V lost 5 bases to trimming and J lost 0 bases, with 17 bases between them. Per the germline V gene, CDR1 is SGHVS and CDR2 is FNYEAQ. CDR3 sequence reads: CASSPLLSGDSYNEQFF. The CDR3 region has the DNA TGTGCCAGCAGCCCGCTCCTTAGCGGAGACTCCTACAATGAGCAGTTCTTC.

The V and J genes are TRBV6-1 and TRBJ2-7; D may be TRBD1 (6 bases). CDR1 is MNHNS, CDR2 SASEGT, per germline. Trimming took off 6 bases at V and 0 bases at J, with 12 bases between the two ends. This CDR3 spans 14 amino acids. The DNA for the CDR3 is TGTGCCAGCAGAGCCCAGGGGAACTCCTACGAGCAGTACTTC. Its translation is CASRAQGNSYEQYF.

This chain uses TRBV20-1 with TRBJ2-5; D not certain. V was shortened by 0 bases and J by 5 bases, with 7 bases between the two germline ends. The CDR3 length is 12 residues. Germline V gene data show CDR1 as DFQATT and CDR2 as SNEGSKA (reference sequence). CDR3 coding DNA: TGCAGTGCTAGAGACACGTTGGAGACCCAGTACTTC. Residues: CSARDTLETQYF.

The chain has TRBV5-1 and TRBJ1-6; tentative D call: TRBD1 (5 bases). Germline V gives CDR1 SGHRS, CDR2 YFSETQ. This CDR3 region has 17 residues. Trimming left V 0 bases short and J 0 bases short, with 10 bases between. The CDR3 bases are TGCGCCAGCAGCTTGGTCGGGGGACCCTCCTATAATTCACCCCTCCACTTT. Its protein is CASSLVGGPSYNSPLHF.

The rearrangement uses TRBV2 and TRBJ1-5; D gene uncertain. Trimming stripped 0 bases from V and 7 bases from J, with 13 bases between. CDR1 SNHLY and CDR2 FYNNEI come from the germline V gene. This CDR3 spans 15 amino acids. CDR3 DNA: TGTGCCAGCAGTGAAGCGCAAAGGGTTGCGCAGCCCCAGCATTTT. This encodes CASSEAQRVAQPQHF.

The rearrangement joins TRBV20-1 to TRBJ1-1; D unclear. The CDR3 extends over 15 amino acids. V lost 0 bases, J lost 4 bases, and 15 bases lay in between. CDR1 DFQATT and CDR2 SNEGSKA come from the germline V gene (reference sequence). The CDR3 region is CSARDMIGRGTEAFF. The CDR3 region has the DNA TGCAGTGCTAGAGATATGATCGGGCGAGGCACTGAAGCTTTCTTT.

The chain carries TRBV7-2 and TRBJ2-3; 8 bases match TRBD2. Germline V gives CDR1 SGHTA, CDR2 FQGNSA. The CDR3 has 15 residues. V gave up 2 bases and J gave up 7 bases; unmatched junction bases: 8. This CDR3 reads CASSLRSGSPNTQYF. CDR3 DNA sequence: TGTGCCAGCAGCTTAAGGAGCGGGAGTCCGAATACGCAGTATTTT.

This clonotype was observed a handful of times. The J gene is TRBJ1-1, the V gene TRBV10-3; TRBD1 matches at 8 bases. The junction had 9 bases not matched to a gene; V was cut back by 4 bases and J by 5 bases. Germline assignment: CDR1 ENHRY and CDR2 SYGVKD. The CDR3 has 15 residues. The CDR3 DNA sequence: TGTGCCATCAGTGGGATCGGACAGGGTGGGACTGAAGCTTTCTTT. The encoded protein is CAISGIGQGGTEAFF.

The chain carries TRBV11-2 and TRBJ2-3, with 8 positions matching TRBD2. The CDR3 contains 16 residues. The germline V gene has CDR1 SGHAT and CDR2 FQNNGV. The junction had 12 bases not matched to a gene; V was cut back by 5 bases and J by 5 bases. The CDR3 loop is CASSRLGSGEGDTQYF. The CDR3 DNA sequence: TGTGCCAGCAGCCGCCTAGGTAGCGGGGAGGGAGATACGCAGTATTTT.